The entry below gives a single T cell receptor (beta chain) sequence along with its context. TCRdb keeps only in-frame clones here, not all; method: immunoSEQ multiplex PCR. The sample carries roughly 250,000 clones, roughly 70% recorded once. The CDR3 has 15 residues. CDR1 SGDLS and CDR2 YYNGEE come from the germline V gene. V lost 5 bases to trimming and J lost 8 bases; unmatched junction nucleotides: 11. The sample belongs to a study of cytotoxic CD8 clonotypes in ibrutinib-treated CLL. The sample consisted of PBMCs, taken after 24 months of ibrutinib treatment. The TCR was taken from a human donor with chronic lymphocytic leukemia. The rearrangement uses TRBV9 and TRBJ2-1; TRBD2 matches 9 bases. The CDR3 DNA is TGTGCCAGCAGGGAGGTTAGCGGGGGAAGCGATGAGCAGTTCTTC. Translation gives CASREVSGGSDEQFF.